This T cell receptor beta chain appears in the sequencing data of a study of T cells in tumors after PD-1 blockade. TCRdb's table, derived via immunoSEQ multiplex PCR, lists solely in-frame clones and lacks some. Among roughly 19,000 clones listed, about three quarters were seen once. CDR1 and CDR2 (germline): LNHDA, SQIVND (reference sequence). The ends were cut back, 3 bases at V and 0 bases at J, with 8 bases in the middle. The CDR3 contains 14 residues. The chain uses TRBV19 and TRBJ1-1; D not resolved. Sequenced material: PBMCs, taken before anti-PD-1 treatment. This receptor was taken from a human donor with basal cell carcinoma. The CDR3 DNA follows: TGTGCCAGTAGTATTCCGGCTTTGAACACTGAAGCTTTCTTT. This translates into CASSIPALNTEAFF.